Listed below are T cell receptor beta chains from one sample, sequenced in a study of blood T cell repertoires in COVID-19. Sequencing used immunoSEQ multiplex PCR; TCRdb keeps in-frame clones, though not all of them. The repertoire holds 85,000 to 120,000 clones, with more than 85% as singletons. Material: peripheral blood. Every receptor here comes from a man aged 50 to 59 with active or convalescent COVID-19. Both conserved end residues are part of each CDR3. Fields, in order: clone size, J gene, D gene, V gene, CDR3 protein, CDR3 DNA. A D gene is named only where the DNA matches it firmly. Clone size is given for some rows only: seen once, a few or many times, or a class if the clone is expanded.

>.|TRBJ1-6|.|TRBV10-3
CAISEGAVTYNSPLHF
TGTGCCATCAGTGAGGGGGCTGTTACCTATAATTCACCCCTCCACTTT
>.|TRBJ1-4|.|TRBV5-8
CASSSLTGHATNEKLFF
TGTGCCAGCAGCTCACTGACAGGCCACGCAACTAATGAAAAACTGTTTTTT
>.|TRBJ2-2|.|TRBV5-4
CASSLTPIGPATGELFF
TGTGCCAGCAGCTTGACGCCAATTGGGCCTGCCACCGGGGAGCTGTTTTTT
>few|TRBJ1-2|TRBD1|TRBV27
CASSFQGARGYTF
TGTGCCAGCAGTTTTCAGGGGGCTCGGGGCTACACCTTC
>.|TRBJ2-3|TRBD1|TRBV9
CASSVAPGQGSADTQYF
TGTGCCAGCAGCGTAGCGCCGGGACAGGGGTCGGCAGATACGCAGTATTTT
>.|TRBJ1-6|TRBD1|TRBV7-9
CASSPLTGTGDGNSPLHF
TGTGCCAGCAGCCCCCTAACCGGGACAGGGGATGGGAATTCACCCCTCCACTTT
>.|TRBJ2-2|.|TRBV5-1
CASSSQQGANTGELFF
TGCGCCAGCAGCTCTCAACAGGGTGCGAACACCGGGGAGCTGTTTTTT
>.|TRBJ2-4|TRBD1|TRBV3-1/TRBV3-2
CASSQTGRNIQYF
TGTGCCAGCAGCCAGACAGGGCGAAACATTCAGTACTTC
>.|TRBJ1-2|.|TRBV28
CASSLLQGSYGYTF
TGTGCCAGCAGTTTATTACAGGGTTCCTATGGCTACACCTTC
>once|TRBJ2-1|.|TRBV20-1
CSARTYDEQFF
TGCAGTGCTCGGACATACGATGAGCAGTTCTTC
>.|TRBJ1-5|TRBD1|TRBV28
CASSTGDRQPQHF
TGTGCCAGCAGCACAGGGGATCGTCAGCCCCAGCATTTT
>.|TRBJ1-2|TRBD1|TRBV5-1
CASSLSRDSNYGYTF
TGCGCCAGCAGCTTGTCCCGGGACAGTAACTATGGCTACACCTTC
>.|TRBJ1-3|.|TRBV24-1
CATSDLKEPPSGNTIYF
TGTGCCACCAGTGATCTTAAAGAGCCACCCTCTGGAAACACCATATATTTT
>.|TRBJ1-5|TRBD1|TRBV28
CASSLGTGGGDQPQHF
TGTGCCAGCAGTTTGGGGACAGGGGGGGGTGATCAGCCCCAGCATTTT
>once|TRBJ2-1|.|TRBV3-1/TRBV3-2
CASSPSQGGEQFF
TGTGCCAGCAGCCCATCTCAAGGCGGAGAGCAGTTCTTC
>.|TRBJ1-5|TRBD1|TRBV27
CASSLSPGQGRLGNQPQHF
TGTGCCAGCAGTTTATCGCCGGGACAGGGTAGATTAGGCAATCAGCCCCAGCATTTT
>.|TRBJ1-5|.|TRBV7-8
CASSLKHRADSNQPQHF
TGTGCCAGCAGCTTAAAACACAGGGCCGATAGCAATCAGCCCCAGCATTTT
>.|TRBJ1-3|.|TRBV4-3
CASSQDTPRNSGNTIYF
TGCGCCAGCAGCCAAGATACCCCCAGAAATTCTGGAAACACCATATATTTT
>.|TRBJ2-7|.|TRBV6-1
CASSESRVIPYEQYF
TGTGCCAGCAGTGAATCCCGGGTGATCCCCTACGAGCAGTACTTC
>.|TRBJ1-6|TRBD1|TRBV5-1
CASSRWTGDNSPLHF
TGCGCCAGCAGCCGCTGGACAGGCGATAATTCACCCCTCCACTTT
>.|TRBJ1-2|TRBD1|TRBV5-1
CASSRTGGVDGYTF
TGCGCCAGCAGCCGGACAGGGGGCGTGGATGGCTACACCTTC
>.|TRBJ1-5|TRBD1|TRBV19
CASRTTGDSNQPQHF
TGTGCCAGTAGGACCACAGGGGATAGCAATCAGCCCCAGCATTTT
>.|TRBJ2-1|TRBD2|TRBV7-2
CASSLASGADLYNEQFF
TGTGCCAGCAGCTTAGCCAGCGGGGCCGACTTATACAATGAGCAGTTCTTC
>few|TRBJ1-6|TRBD1|TRBV27
CASGDRVYNSPLHF
TGTGCCAGCGGGGACAGGGTCTATAATTCACCCCTCCACTTT
>.|TRBJ2-2|TRBD2|TRBV6-2/TRBV6-3
CASSYFGTSGGTGELFF
TGTGCCAGCAGTTATTTCGGGACTAGCGGGGGGACCGGGGAGCTGTTTTTT
>.|TRBJ2-2|TRBD2|TRBV5-6
CASSFRLAGGWGGELFF
TGTGCCAGCAGCTTCCGACTAGCGGGGGGCTGGGGCGGGGAGCTGTTTTTT
>.|TRBJ2-5|TRBD2|TRBV18
CASSPPGLQRGSLGETQYF
TGTGCCAGCTCACCGCCGGGTTTACAGCGGGGGAGCCTAGGGGAGACCCAGTACTTC
>.|TRBJ1-3|TRBD1|TRBV5-8
CASSYQGAGNTIYF
TGTGCCAGCAGCTATCAGGGGGCAGGAAACACCATATATTTT
>.|TRBJ1-2|TRBD1|TRBV28
CASSASLGQPYGYTF
TGTGCCAGCAGTGCCAGCCTGGGACAGCCCTATGGCTACACCTTC
>.|TRBJ1-3|.|TRBV4-1
CASSQVRQAFSGNTIYF
TGCGCCAGCAGCCAAGTCAGACAGGCGTTCTCTGGAAACACCATATATTTT
>.|TRBJ2-6|TRBD1|TRBV10-3
CAIRSGQGAEGANVLTF
TGTGCCATCAGATCGGGACAGGGGGCGGAAGGGGCCAACGTCCTGACTTTC
>.|TRBJ1-2|.|TRBV7-2
CASSLGPGVGYGYTF
TGTGCCAGCAGCTTAGGTCCCGGGGTCGGCTATGGCTACACCTTC
>.|TRBJ1-5|.|TRBV18
CASSLQGYSNQPQHF
TGTGCCAGCTCACTTCAGGGGTATAGCAATCAGCCCCAGCATTTT
>.|TRBJ1-1|.|TRBV30
CAWSATANTEAFF
TGTGCCTGGAGCGCGACAGCGAACACTGAAGCTTTCTTT
>.|TRBJ1-6|.|TRBV20-1
CSASSTVNSPLHF
TGCAGTGCTAGTTCTACAGTTAATTCACCCCTCCACTTT
>.|TRBJ2-3|.|TRBV9
CASSVAQNTDTQYF
TGTGCCAGCAGCGTAGCTCAGAATACAGATACGCAGTATTTT
>.|TRBJ1-1|TRBD1|TRBV28
CASSSGQGGTEAFF
TGTGCCAGCAGTTCTGGACAGGGGGGGACTGAAGCTTTCTTT
>.|TRBJ2-1|TRBD1|TRBV7-8
CASSSLGRGTYNEQFF
TGTGCCAGCAGCTCGCTGGGCAGGGGGACCTACAATGAGCAGTTCTTC